A selection of T cell receptor beta chains follows, all from one sample in a study of shared clonotypes between healthy human individuals. Repertoires were generated with immunoSEQ multiplex PCR, while TCRdb's copy carries only in-frame clones and drops some. This sample carries roughly 2 million clones, over 85% of them seen once, and the ten largest clones take roughly 1%. The sequenced sample was naive CD8+ T cells sorted from blood. The receptors were sampled from a man aged 18 to 35 in good health. CDR3s leave out the opening cysteine and the closing phenylalanine or tryptophan.

TRBV9	TRBJ2-1	ASSDTGQTYNEQF
TRBV5-1	TRBJ1-1	ASSFFWTGNTEAF
TRBV4-1	TRBJ2-3	ASSPLTATSTDTQY
TRBV7-9	TRBJ2-3	ASNPGSSGTPDTQY
TRBV6-5	TRBJ2-5	ASSYLERVETQY
TRBV27	TRBJ1-5	ASSFGGPLGSNQPQH
TRBV19	TRBJ2-3	ASSIGTGGNTDTQY
TRBV7-2	TRBJ2-5	ASSFTSGKKETQY
TRBV7-7	TRBJ2-5	ASSPIAGVQETQY
TRBV5-5	TRBJ2-7	ASTQSRAGAAEQY
TRBV10-1	TRBJ1-5	ASSESWGRVSNQPQH
TRBV27	TRBJ2-5	ASSSLAGGPLGTQY
TRBV5-1	TRBJ1-1	ASSPGGRAGTEAF
TRBV4-3	TRBJ1-5	ASSHHRGFNQPQH
TRBV27	TRBJ2-3	ASSSHKLAGVADTQY
TRBV6-5	TRBJ2-3	ASSYIGSDTQY
TRBV25-1	TRBJ2-7	ASSEYVEVPLREQY
TRBV28	TRBJ1-4	ASRWDDEREKLF